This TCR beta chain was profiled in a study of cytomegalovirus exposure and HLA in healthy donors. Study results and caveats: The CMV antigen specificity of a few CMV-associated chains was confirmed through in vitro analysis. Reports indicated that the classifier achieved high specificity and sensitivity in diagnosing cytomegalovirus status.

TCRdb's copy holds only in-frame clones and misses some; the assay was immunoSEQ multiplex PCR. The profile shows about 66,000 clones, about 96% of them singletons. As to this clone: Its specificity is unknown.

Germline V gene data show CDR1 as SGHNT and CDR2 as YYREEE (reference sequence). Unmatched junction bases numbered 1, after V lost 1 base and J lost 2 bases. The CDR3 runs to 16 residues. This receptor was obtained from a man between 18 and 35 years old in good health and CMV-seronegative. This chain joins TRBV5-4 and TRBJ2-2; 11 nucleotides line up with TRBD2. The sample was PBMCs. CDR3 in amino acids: CASSLTSGGNTGELFF. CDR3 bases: TGTGCCAGCAGCTTGACTAGCGGGGGAAACACCGGGGAGCTGTTTTTT.